This TCR beta chain was identified during a study of cytotoxic CD8 clonotypes in ibrutinib-treated CLL. The V and J ends lost 3 bases and 2 bases respectively, with 11 bases between them. Germline-derived CDR1 and CDR2 are SGHDT and YYEEEE. CDR3 length: 14 residues. Findings and limits, study-wide: Circulating CD8+ T-cell counts were tracked by baseline clonality, which exceeded that of age-matched healthy donors. For progressing versus sustained-remission patients, sampling times were not the same. Clonality was elevated at ibrutinib response and had returned toward baseline at progression. Private clonotypes, not public ones, expanded at ibrutinib response.

As to this clone: Its antigen is not known.

Some clones are missing from TCRdb's copy, which holds only in-frame ones; the method was immunoSEQ multiplex PCR. The table includes roughly 180,000 clones, 84% detected once. The J gene is TRBJ1-2, the V gene TRBV5-6; TRBD1 might be the D (5 bases). The sequence derives from a human donor with chronic lymphocytic leukemia. The source material was PBMCs, sampled after 24 months of ibrutinib treatment. The DNA for the CDR3 is TGTGCCAGCAGCTATTACGGGACCAACTATGGCTACACCTTC. Translating gives CASSYYGTNYGYTF.